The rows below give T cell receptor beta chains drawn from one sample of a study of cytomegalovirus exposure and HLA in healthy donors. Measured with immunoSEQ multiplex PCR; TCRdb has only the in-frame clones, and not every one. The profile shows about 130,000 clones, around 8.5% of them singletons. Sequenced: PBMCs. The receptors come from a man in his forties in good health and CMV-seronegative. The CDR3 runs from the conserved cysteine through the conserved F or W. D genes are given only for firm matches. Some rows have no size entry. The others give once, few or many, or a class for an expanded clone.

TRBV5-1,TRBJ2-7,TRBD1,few,CASSLGQGAKAYEQYF,TGCGCCAGCAGCTTGGGACAGGGGGCGAAAGCCTACGAGCAGTACTTC
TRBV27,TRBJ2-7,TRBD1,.,CASSSMDRIYEQYF,TGTGCCAGCAGTTCTATGGACAGGATCTACGAGCAGTACTTC
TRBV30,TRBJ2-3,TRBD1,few,CAWGTGGPDTQYF,TGTGCCTGGGGGACAGGGGGCCCAGATACGCAGTATTTT
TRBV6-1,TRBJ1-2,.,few,CASTYRESYGYTF,TGTGCCAGCACCTACAGGGAGTCCTATGGCTACACCTTC
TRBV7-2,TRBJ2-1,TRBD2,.,CASTIGGGAREQFF,TGTGCCAGCACCATAGGCGGGGGGGCCCGAGAGCAGTTCTTC
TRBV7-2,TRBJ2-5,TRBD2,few,CASSFSGTSGGTGETQYF,TGTGCCAGCAGCTTCTCCGGGACTAGCGGGGGGACTGGAGAGACCCAGTACTTC
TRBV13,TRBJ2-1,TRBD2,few,CASSFWTSGVPSYNEQFF,TGTGCCAGCAGCTTTTGGACTAGCGGGGTCCCTTCCTACAATGAGCAGTTCTTC
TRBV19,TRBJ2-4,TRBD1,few,CASSTLRTGLRDIQYF,TGTGCCAGTAGTACCCTCCGGACAGGGTTAAGAGACATTCAGTACTTC
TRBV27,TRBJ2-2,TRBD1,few,CASSLQGAPGELFF,TGTGCCAGCAGTTTACAGGGGGCCCCCGGGGAGCTGTTTTTT
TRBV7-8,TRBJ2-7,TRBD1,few,CASSRRGQGAEQYF,TGTGCCAGCAGCCGTAGGGGGCAGGGGGCCGAGCAGTACTTC
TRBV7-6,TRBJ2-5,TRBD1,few,CASSLTGPQTQYF,TGTGCCAGCAGCCTGACAGGGCCCCAGACCCAGTACTTC
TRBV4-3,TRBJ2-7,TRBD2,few,CASSHAGGGYEQYF,TGCGCCAGCAGCCATGCGGGGGGCGGCTACGAGCAGTACTTC
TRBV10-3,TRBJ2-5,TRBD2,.,CAISGASGGARMAETQYF,TGTGCCATCAGTGGGGCTAGCGGGGGGGCAAGGATGGCAGAGACCCAGTACTTC
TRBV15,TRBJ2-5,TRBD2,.,CATSRAGGSPETQYF,TGTGCCACCAGCAGAGCGGGGGGGAGCCCGGAGACCCAGTACTTC
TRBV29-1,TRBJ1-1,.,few,CSGSLTYTEAFF,TGCAGCGGCTCTCTTACTTACACTGAAGCTTTCTTT
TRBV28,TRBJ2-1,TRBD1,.,CASRRTGRDEQFF,TGTGCCAGCAGGCGGACAGGACGTGATGAGCAGTTCTTC
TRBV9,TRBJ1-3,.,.,CASSLTGGEFSGNTIYF,TGTGCCAGCAGCTTAACGGGGGGGGAGTTCTCTGGAAACACCATATATTTT
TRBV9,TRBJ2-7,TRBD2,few,CASSLSGDSYEQYF,TGTGCCAGCAGCCTGAGCGGGGACTCCTACGAGCAGTACTTC
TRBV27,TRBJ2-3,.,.,CARGSVADTQYF,TGTGCCCGGGGGTCGGTCGCAGATACGCAGTATTTT
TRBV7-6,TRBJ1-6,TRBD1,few,CASSGRTGDNSPLHF,TGTGCCAGCAGCGGCCGGACAGGGGACAATTCACCCCTCCACTTT
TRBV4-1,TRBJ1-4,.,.,CASSQEGHGNEKLFF,TGCGCCAGCAGCCAAGAAGGACACGGGAATGAAAAACTGTTTTTT
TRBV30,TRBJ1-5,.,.,CAWSGSEGSNQPQHF,TGTGCCTGGAGTGGGAGCGAGGGTAGCAATCAGCCCCAGCATTTT
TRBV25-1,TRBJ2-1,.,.,CASGARPTNEQFF,TGTGCCAGCGGGGCGAGGCCGACCAATGAGCAGTTCTTC
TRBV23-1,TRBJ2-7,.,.,CASSRLHYEQYF,TGCGCCAGCAGTCGACTACACTACGAGCAGTACTTC
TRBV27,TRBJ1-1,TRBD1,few,CASNPTGMNTEAFF,TGTGCCAGCAACCCGACAGGGATGAACACTGAAGCTTTCTTT
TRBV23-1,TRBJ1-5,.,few,CASSQEDGSRQPQHF,TGCGCCAGCAGTCAGGAGGACGGGTCCCGTCAGCCCCAGCATTTT
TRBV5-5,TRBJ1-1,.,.,CASSGRGMNTEAFF,TGTGCCAGCAGCGGCAGGGGCATGAACACTGAAGCTTTCTTT
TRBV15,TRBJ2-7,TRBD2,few,CATSRGAGALYEQYF,TGTGCCACCAGCAGAGGAGCGGGGGCCCTCTACGAGCAGTACTTC
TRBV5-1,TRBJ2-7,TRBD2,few,CASSWGGSGYEQYF,TGCGCCAGCAGCTGGGGGGGAAGCGGCTACGAGCAGTACTTC
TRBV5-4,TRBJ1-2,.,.,CASSLGASRNYGYTF,TGTGCCAGCAGCTTGGGGGCCAGCCGGAACTATGGCTACACCTTC
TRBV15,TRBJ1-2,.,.,CATSRDRRGSHGYTF,TGTGCCACCAGCAGAGATCGGCGAGGGAGTCACGGCTACACCTTC
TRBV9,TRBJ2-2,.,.,CASSVVRENTGELFF,TGTGCCAGCAGCGTAGTCAGGGAGAACACCGGGGAGCTGTTTTTT
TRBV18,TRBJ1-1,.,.,CASSPRQNTEAFF,TGTGCCAGCTCACCAAGACAGAACACTGAAGCTTTCTTT
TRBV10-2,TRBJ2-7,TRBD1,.,CASTHDRAGSYEQYF,TGCGCCAGCACTCACGACAGGGCTGGCTCCTACGAGCAGTACTTC
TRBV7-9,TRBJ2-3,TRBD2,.,CASSLGLAGATDTQYF,TGTGCCAGCAGCTTGGGACTAGCGGGGGCCACAGATACGCAGTATTTT
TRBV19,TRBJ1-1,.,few,CASSHLQGWAEAFF,TGTGCCAGTAGTCATCTGCAGGGGTGGGCTGAAGCTTTCTTT
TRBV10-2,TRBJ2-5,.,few,CASSAEFQETQYF,TGCGCCAGCAGTGCGGAGTTCCAAGAGACCCAGTACTTC
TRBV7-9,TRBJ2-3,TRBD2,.,CASSSREGLAGGYTDTQYF,TGTGCCAGCAGCTCGCGAGAGGGACTAGCGGGGGGGTACACAGATACGCAGTATTTT
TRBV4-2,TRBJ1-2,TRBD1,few,CASSQGTGENYGYTF,TGTGCCAGCAGCCAAGGGACAGGGGAAAACTATGGCTACACCTTC
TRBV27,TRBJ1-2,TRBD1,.,CASSPGQSYGYTF,TGTGCCAGCAGTCCGGGACAGTCTTATGGCTACACCTTC
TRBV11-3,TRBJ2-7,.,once,CASSQTPRDEQYF,TGTGCCAGCAGTCAAACCCCACGCGACGAGCAGTACTTC
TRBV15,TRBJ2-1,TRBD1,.,CATSREIWTGTFNEQFF,TGTGCCACCAGCAGAGAAATCTGGACAGGGACTTTTAATGAGCAGTTCTTC
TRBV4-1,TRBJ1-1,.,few,CASSQVFQGLTYERREAFF,TGCGCCAGCAGCCAAGTCTTTCAGGGTTTGACCTATGAACGTCGTGAAGCTTTCTTT
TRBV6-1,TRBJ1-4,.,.,CASRGGGDEKLFF,TGTGCCAGCAGGGGCGGGGGCGATGAAAAACTGTTTTTT
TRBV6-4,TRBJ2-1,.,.,CASSEESTSNEQFF,TGTGCCAGCAGTGAAGAATCAACCAGCAATGAGCAGTTCTTC
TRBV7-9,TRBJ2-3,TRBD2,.,CASSLGPSSGGRPDTQYF,TGTGCCAGCAGCTTAGGCCCCTCTAGCGGGGGGCGGCCAGATACGCAGTATTTT
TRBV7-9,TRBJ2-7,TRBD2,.,CASSRGGYYEQYF,TGTGCCAGCAGCCGGGGGGGCTACTACGAGCAGTACTTC
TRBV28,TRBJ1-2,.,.,CASSLLRNYGYTF,TGTGCCAGCAGTTTACTAAGAAACTATGGCTACACCTTC
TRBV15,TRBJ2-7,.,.,CATSRDEGGVSSYEQYF,TGTGCCACCAGCAGAGATGAGGGGGGGGTAAGCTCCTACGAGCAGTACTTC
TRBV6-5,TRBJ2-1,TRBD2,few,CASSYRTSGGFVQFF,TGTGCCAGCAGTTACAGAACTAGCGGGGGGTTTGTGCAGTTCTTC
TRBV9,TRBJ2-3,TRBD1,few,CASSVGTGTDTQYF,TGTGCCAGCAGCGTTGGGACAGGCACAGATACGCAGTATTTT
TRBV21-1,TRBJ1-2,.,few,CASSKEGGSNYGYTF,TGTGCCAGCAGCAAAGAGGGAGGCTCTAACTATGGCTACACCTTC
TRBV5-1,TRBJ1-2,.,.,CASSIGHGANYGYTF,TGCGCCAGCAGCATCGGACACGGAGCTAACTATGGCTACACCTTC
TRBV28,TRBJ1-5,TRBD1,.,CASTLTWTGGYQPQHF,TGTGCCAGCACCCTGACGTGGACAGGTGGTTATCAGCCCCAGCATTTT
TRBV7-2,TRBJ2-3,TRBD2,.,CASSLGFAGGTDTQYF,TGTGCCAGCAGCTTAGGATTCGCGGGGGGCACAGATACGCAGTATTTT